The rows below give T cell receptor beta chains drawn from one sample of a study of T-cell memory formation after mild COVID-19. TCRdb re-called the 5' RACE reads with MiXCR, one entry per CDR3 protein. The sample has 500,000 to 600,000 distinct CDR3 sequences, under 20% seen once. Sequenced input: PBMCs or a T cell subset sorted from them (not recorded which). These receptors all stem from an adult woman who had mild COVID-19 (a few samples of this study predate the infection). Cell type and time point are not known. Each CDR3 is given with its conserved first and last residue. The order of the fields is V gene, D gene, clone size, J gene, CDR3 DNA, CDR3 protein. D genes are given only for firm matches. Expanded clones get a size class; other rows say once, few or many, or leave the size out.

V: TRBV7-2; D: NA; size: few; J: TRBJ2-7; DNA: TGTGCCAGCAGCCCACTTGGACCCTACGAGCAGTACTTC; CDR3: CASSPLGPYEQYF
V: TRBV25-1; D: TRBD1; size: few; J: TRBJ1-6; DNA: TGTGCCAGCAGAGACCCCCGGACAGGCGTCCTTTTT; CDR3: CASRDPRTGVLF
V: TRBV7-2; D: NA; size: NA; J: TRBJ1-2; DNA: TGTGCCAGCAGCCCCCAGTTAAACTATGGCTACACCTTC; CDR3: CASSPQLNYGYTF
V: TRBV20-1; D: NA; size: NA; J: TRBJ2-7; DNA: TGCAGTGCTAGGAGGTCGGGGGCCCCCTACGAGCAGTACTTC; CDR3: CSARRSGAPYEQYF
V: TRBV20-1; D: TRBD1; size: NA; J: TRBJ1-2; DNA: TGCAGTGCTAGAGATCGCAGGGGGTATGGCTACACCTTC; CDR3: CSARDRRGYGYTF
V: TRBV7-9; D: TRBD2; size: few; J: TRBJ2-3; DNA: TGTGCCAGCAGCATTGGTGAGCGGGAGAGCACAGATACGCAGTATTTT; CDR3: CASSIGERESTDTQYF
V: TRBV5-1; D: TRBD1; size: few; J: TRBJ2-3; DNA: TGCGCCAGCAGTACCACAGGGGGATTCACAGATACGCAGTATTTT; CDR3: CASSTTGGFTDTQYF
V: TRBV3-1; D: TRBD1; size: NA; J: TRBJ2-1; DNA: TGTGCCAGCAGCCAAGGAACAGGGGTAACGTTCTTC; CDR3: CASSQGTGVTFF
V: TRBV10-3; D: NA; size: NA; J: TRBJ2-5; DNA: TGTGCCATCAGTGAGTCTGCCAGGGACGAGGAGACCCAGTACTTC; CDR3: CAISESARDEETQYF
V: TRBV14; D: NA; size: NA; J: TRBJ2-5; DNA: TGTGCCAGCAGCCAAGTCCGCAGGTCAGAGACCCAGTACTTC; CDR3: CASSQVRRSETQYF
V: TRBV20-1; D: NA; size: few; J: TRBJ1-3; DNA: TGCAGTGCGAGGCAAGGGGGTCGAAACTCTGGAAACACCATATATTTT; CDR3: CSARQGGRNSGNTIYF
V: TRBV15; D: NA; size: NA; J: TRBJ2-7; DNA: TGTGCCACCAGCGACGACAACCCGACCTACGAGCAGTACTTC; CDR3: CATSDDNPTYEQYF
V: TRBV19; D: TRBD1; size: few; J: TRBJ2-3; DNA: TGTGCCAGTAGTATTGGGACAGTCGGGTTTGATACGCAGTATTTT; CDR3: CASSIGTVGFDTQYF
V: TRBV19; D: TRBD1; size: few; J: TRBJ1-5; DNA: TGTGCCAGTAGTATAGGACAGGGGATCCAGCCCCAGCATTTT; CDR3: CASSIGQGIQPQHF
V: TRBV5-1; D: NA; size: few; J: TRBJ1-5; DNA: TGCGCCAGCAGCTTGTCAGGGGACAATCAGCCCCAGCATTTT; CDR3: CASSLSGDNQPQHF
V: TRBV6-5; D: NA; size: NA; J: TRBJ1-1; DNA: TGTGCCAGCAGTTACTCTCCGCCACCGGGGGCAAACACTGAAGCTTTCTTT; CDR3: CASSYSPPPGANTEAFF
V: TRBV20-1; D: TRBD2; size: NA; J: TRBJ2-2; DNA: TGCAGTGCTAGTACACCCCCCGGGGGGGGTTACACCGGGGAGCTGTTTTTT; CDR3: CSASTPPGGGYTGELFF
V: TRBV7-9; D: TRBD2; size: many; J: TRBJ2-5; DNA: TGTGCCAGCAGCTTAGAAGTGAGACTAGCGGGAGTCGAGACCCAGTACTTC; CDR3: CASSLEVRLAGVETQYF
V: TRBV18; D: NA; size: NA; J: TRBJ2-5; DNA: TGTGCCAGCTCACCACCGTATGAGTCCGAAGAGACCCAGTACTTC; CDR3: CASSPPYESEETQYF
V: TRBV29-1; D: NA; size: NA; J: TRBJ2-6; DNA: TGCAGCGCCAGTACGGGACACATGGTCTCTGGGGCCAACGTCCTGACTTTC; CDR3: CSASTGHMVSGANVLTF
V: TRBV3-1; D: TRBD1; size: few; J: TRBJ1-1; DNA: TGTGCCAGCAGCCAAACAGGGGGTGGCACTGAAGCTTTCTTT; CDR3: CASSQTGGGTEAFF
V: TRBV29-1; D: NA; size: NA; J: TRBJ2-3; DNA: TGCAGCGTTGTAGGCGGGGTGTCAGATACGCAGTATTTT; CDR3: CSVVGGVSDTQYF
V: TRBV5-1; D: TRBD2; size: few; J: TRBJ2-1; DNA: TGCGCCAGCAGCTTGGTAGCCTCTGCACTAGCGGGAGGGCCAAGTCGAAGTCATGAGCAGTTCTTC; CDR3: CASSLVASALAGGPSRSHEQFF
V: TRBV7-8; D: TRBD1; size: NA; J: TRBJ1-5; DNA: TGTGCCAGCAGCCGAGACCGAGCGGACAGGGCTAGCAATCAGCCCCAGCATTTT; CDR3: CASSRDRADRASNQPQHF
V: TRBV9; D: NA; size: NA; J: TRBJ1-1; DNA: TGTGCCAGCAGCGTAGGAGAGCAGCTGGCGAGAACTGAAGCTTTCTTT; CDR3: CASSVGEQLARTEAFF
V: TRBV20-1; D: NA; size: NA; J: TRBJ2-7; DNA: TGCAGTGCTAGAGATGTGACACGGGATGCGGTCGAGCAGTACTTC; CDR3: CSARDVTRDAVEQYF
V: TRBV7-6; D: TRBD2; size: few; J: TRBJ2-3; DNA: TGTGCCAGCAGCCCAGGACTAGCGAGCACAGATACGCAGTATTTT; CDR3: CASSPGLASTDTQYF
V: TRBV20-1; D: NA; size: few; J: TRBJ2-3; DNA: TGCAGTGCTAGAGTTGCCGCCTTCCCCTCAGATACGCAGTATTTT; CDR3: CSARVAAFPSDTQYF
V: TRBV5-4; D: NA; size: NA; J: TRBJ1-2; DNA: TGTGCCAGCAGCTTGGTGACCGTTTATGGCTACACCTTC; CDR3: CASSLVTVYGYTF
V: TRBV5-1; D: NA; size: NA; J: TRBJ1-6; DNA: TGCGCCAGCAGCTTGGGGGACACGAGCTCCTATAATACACCCCTCCACTTT; CDR3: CASSLGDTSSYNTPLHF
V: TRBV2; D: TRBD1; size: few; J: TRBJ2-7; DNA: TGTGCCAGCAGTGAAGCGACAGGGGACTACGAGCAGTACTTC; CDR3: CASSEATGDYEQYF
V: TRBV12-3/TRBV12-4; D: NA; size: NA; J: TRBJ2-5; DNA: TGTGCCAGCAGTTTATCTAACAGGCAAGAGACCCAGTACTTC; CDR3: CASSLSNRQETQYF
V: TRBV7-9; D: NA; size: few; J: TRBJ1-1; DNA: TGTGCCAGCAGCACCTTAGGGGGGAGGACCACTGAAGCTTTCTTT; CDR3: CASSTLGGRTTEAFF